What follows are 31 T cell receptor beta chains derived from one specimen sequenced in a study of vaccination and CD4 T cells after COVID-19. No antigen has been identified for these receptors. The treatment here: roughly nine-day PBMC culture with coronavirus spike peptide pools or control peptides (ViraFEST assay). The Oncomine TCR Beta short-read assay sequenced DNA from cultured CD4+ T cells. TCRdb itself ran the PCR reads through MiXCR, one entry per CDR3 protein. Of fewer than 30,000 distinct CDR3 sequences in the sample, 50% are singletons; the top ten hold 25% to 30%. Sequenced here: CD4+ T cells from blood, cultured in vitro, sampled before SARS-CoV-2 vaccination. The origin of the receptors is a human donor who received a COVID-19 vaccine.

This clonotype was seen a handful of times. J is TRBJ2-5 and V is TRBV25-1; 9 bases line up with TRBD2. Germline V CDR1 and CDR2: MGHDK, SYGVNS. The CDR3 loop spans 17 amino acids. With 1 base clipped from V and 5 bases from J, the junction kept 11 bases outside the gene matches. The CDR3 here is CASSEWGDSGGSETQYF. DNA for the CDR3: TGTGCCAGCAGTGAATGGGGGGATAGCGGGGGCTCGGAGACCCAGTACTTC.

The rearrangement links TRBV14 to TRBJ2-2, with D possibly being TRBD1 (5 bases). V gave up 4 bases and J gave up 6 bases, with 12 bases separating them. Germline V lookup: CDR1 SGHDN, CDR2 FVKESK. The CDR3 contains 14 residues. Here the CDR3 reads CASSPIRVAGELFF. The CDR3 DNA reads TGTGCCAGCAGCCCGATCAGGGTGGCCGGGGAGCTGTTTTTT.

This clonotype was observed once. The J gene is TRBJ1-2, the V gene TRBV19; 8 positions agree with TRBD1. J gave up 7 bases and V 6 bases, and 4 bases lay outside the gene matches. Per germline, CDR1 LNHDA and CDR2 SQIVND (reference sequence). The CDR3 extends over 12 amino acids. The CDR3: CASRTDRGGYTF. As DNA, the CDR3 is TGTGCCAGTAGGACCGACAGGGGTGGCTACACCTTC.

The V call is TRBV5-1, the J call TRBJ2-5; 7 bases match TRBD2. V was clipped by 3 bases and J by 5 bases; unmatched bases: 4. Germline V gene lookup returns CDR1 SGHRS and CDR2 YFSETQ. CDR3 length: 13 residues. The CDR3 reads CASSYRGVETQYF. In DNA, the CDR3 is TGCGCCAGCAGCTACCGGGGGGTCGAGACCCAGTACTTC.

The chain is built from TRBV20-1 and TRBJ2-7; 9 bases align to TRBD1. The CDR3 extends over 16 amino acids. The germline gives CDR1 DFQATT, CDR2 SNEGSKA (reference sequence). With 5 bases clipped from V and 0 bases from J, the junction kept 11 bases outside the gene matches. The CDR3 sequence: CSALSPDRGFSYEQYF. CDR3 DNA sequence: TGCAGTGCTCTAAGTCCGGACAGGGGTTTCTCCTACGAGCAGTACTTC.

V gene TRBV5-1 combines with J gene TRBJ2-3; D tentatively fits TRBD1 or TRBD2 (5 bases each). Trimming took off 0 bases at V and 2 bases at J, with 10 bases between the two ends. The germline CDR1 and CDR2 sequences are SGHRS and YFSETQ. The CDR3 runs 15 residues. CDR3 nucleotide sequence: TGCGCCAGCAGCTTGGATTGGGGGTACACAGATACGCAGTATTTT. This codes for CASSLDWGYTDTQYF.

V usage is TRBV25-1 and J usage is TRBJ2-3; tentative D call: TRBD2 (7 bases). This CDR3 has 16 amino acids. Per germline, CDR1 MGHDK and CDR2 SYGVNS. Trimming took 8 bases from V and 1 from J, leaving 19 bases between them. The DNA of the CDR3 is TGTGCCAGCGCCTTTGGGGGGGGGGCTGGCACAGATACGCAGTATTTT. It encodes CASAFGGGAGTDTQYF. The entire variable domain, with the rest obtained from reference TRBV25-1 and TRBJ2-3, is as follows: EADIYQTPRYLVIGTGKKITLECSQTMGHDKMYWYQQDPGMELHLIHYSYGVNSTEKGDLSSESTVSRIRTEHFPLTLESARPSHTSQYLCASAFGGGAGTDTQYFGPGTRLTVL.

The rearrangement links TRBV12-3 or TRBV12-4 to TRBJ1-6; 8 positions agree with TRBD1. With 4 bases clipped from V and 12 bases from J, the junction kept 5 bases outside the gene matches. This CDR3 comprises 13 residues. This CDR3 is CASSSRQGRPLHF. In nucleotides, the CDR3 is TGTGCCAGCAGTTCTCGACAGGGGAGACCCCTCCACTTT.

This clonotype was recorded a few times. The V and J genes are TRBV2 and TRBJ1-3; tentatively, D is TRBD1 (5 bases). This CDR3 has 15 residues. CDR1 is SNHLY and CDR2 is FYNNEI in the germline V gene. Between the trimmed V and J ends, which lost 1 base and 0 bases, there was a span of 7 bases. In nucleotides, the CDR3 is TGTGCCAGCAGTGAAGGGGGGACCTCTGGAAACACCATATATTTT. Its translation: CASSEGGTSGNTIYF.

V is TRBV20-1 and J is TRBJ1-2; the D is unclear. Germline assignment: CDR1 DFQATT and CDR2 SNEGSKA (reference sequence). The CDR3 length is 15 residues. Between the trimmed V and J ends, which lost 4 bases and 4 bases, there was a span of 19 bases. CDR3 nucleotides: TGCAGTGCTATGGACCCCGCGAGGGCGCCCTATGGCTACACCTTC. It yields the protein CSAMDPARAPYGYTF.

This clonotype was observed a handful of times. CDR3 sequence: CASSLGPTTGADQPQHF. CDR3 coding DNA: TGTGCCAGCAGCTTGGGGCCGACGACAGGCGCGGATCAGCCCCAGCATTTT. This chain joins TRBV5-4 and TRBJ1-5; possible D gene TRBD1, 6 bases. V lost 0 bases and J lost 5, with 18 bases in between. CDR3 size: 17 residues. Germline V gene sequence: CDR1 SGHNT, CDR2 YYREEE (reference sequence).

This chain links TRBV12-3 or TRBV12-4 with TRBJ1-2, with TRBD1 identical over 8 bases. With 6 bases clipped from V and 8 bases from J, the junction kept 11 bases outside the gene matches. The CDR3 length is 14 residues. The CDR3 sequence: CASSRTPDRGGYTF. CDR3 DNA: TGTGCCAGCAGCCGGACCCCAGACAGGGGCGGCTACACCTTC.

The chain combines TRBV7-9 with TRBJ1-1; D is undetermined. The V gene lost 2 bases and the J gene lost 1 base, with 5 bases spanning the gap. Germline loops: CDR1 SEHNR, CDR2 FQNEAQ (reference sequence). This CDR3 spans 13 amino acids. For the CDR3, the DNA is TGTGCCAGCAGCTTAAACGAGAACACTGAAGCTTTCTTT. Translating gives CASSLNENTEAFF.

This clonotype was observed a few times. The rearrangement links TRBV20-1 to TRBJ1-2; D remains unclear. V lost 3 bases to trimming and J lost 4 bases, with 18 bases between them. The CDR3 sequence is 15 residues long. Germline loops: CDR1 DFQATT, CDR2 SNEGSKA (reference sequence). CDR3 in DNA: TGCAGTGCTAGTTCCGGTTCCAGAGATGGCTATGGCTACACCTTC. Residues: CSASSGSRDGYGYTF.

A few counts support this clonotype. This rearrangement joins TRBV12-3 or TRBV12-4 to TRBJ1-1; D not certain. This CDR3 is built from 14 residues. Trimming left V 5 bases short and J 1 base short, with 11 bases between. The CDR3 spells CASSPYGQNTEAFF. CDR3 nucleotides: TGTGCCAGCAGTCCCTACGGGCAGAACACTGAAGCTTTCTTT.

The rearrangement uses TRBV6-1 and TRBJ1-2, with unresolved D. This CDR3 region has 10 residues. In germline, CDR1 is MNHNS, CDR2 SASEGT. V lost 5 bases and J 13 bases, leaving 11 bases between the germline ends. The CDR3 DNA is TGTGCCAGCAGTATAATCGGGCCCACCTTC. Translated: CASSIIGPTF.

This chain uses TRBV6-1 with TRBJ2-3; the D gene could be TRBD1 or TRBD2 (5 bases each). Germline lookup yields CDR1 MNHNS and CDR2 SASEGT. The CDR3 consists of 13 residues. Trimming took off 5 bases at V and 3 bases at J, with 9 bases between the two ends. The CDR3 DNA reads as TGTGCCAGCAGTACGTGGGGGACAGATACGCAGTATTTT. Encoded protein: CASSTWGTDTQYF.

The rearrangement joins TRBV5-1 to TRBJ1-2, with 9 bases matching TRBD1. The V gene end was trimmed by 4 bases and the J gene end by 8 bases; junction bases not matched to a gene: 3. Germline-derived CDR1 and CDR2 are SGHRS and YFSETQ. This CDR3 contains 12 residues. CDR3 DNA sequence: TGCGCCAGCAGCCCGGGACAGGGAGGCTACACCTTC. Translated: CASSPGQGGYTF.

J is TRBJ2-5 and V is TRBV6-1; TRBD1 matches 11 bases. The CDR3 totals 14 residues. V was pared by 6 bases and J by 3 bases, with 3 bases of the junction left unmatched. Germline V gene sequence: CDR1 MNHNS, CDR2 SASEGT. This CDR3 reads CASSGTGGEETQYF. For the CDR3, the DNA is TGTGCCAGCAGCGGGACAGGGGGGGAAGAGACCCAGTACTTC.

The V call is TRBV27, the J call TRBJ1-1; D is unclear. There are 14 residues in the CDR3. Germline values: CDR1 MNHEY, CDR2 SMNVEV (reference sequence). V was pared by 6 bases and J by 5 bases, with 16 bases between. For the CDR3, the DNA is TGTGCCAGCAGCACTCTCGGGTCGGGTACTGAAGCTTTCTTT. Encoded protein: CASSTLGSGTEAFF.

The chain employs TRBV6-5 and TRBJ1-5; D gene ambiguous. CDR3 length: 17 residues. V was cut by 4 bases and J by 0 bases, with 16 bases left in between. CDR1 is MNHEY, CDR2 SVGAGI, per germline. The CDR3 region is CASSSTAQSYSNQPQHF. The CDR3 DNA reads as TGTGCCAGCAGTTCTACTGCCCAATCATATAGCAATCAGCCCCAGCATTTT.

The V gene is TRBV20-1, the J gene TRBJ1-2; 8 bases are a match to TRBD1. This CDR3 spans 14 amino acids. With V trimmed by 3 bases and J by 7 bases, 10 bases remained unmatched. Germline lookup yields CDR1 DFQATT and CDR2 SNEGSKA (reference sequence). The CDR3 protein is CSASKPQGEPGYTF. The CDR3 nucleotides read TGCAGTGCTAGTAAGCCACAGGGGGAACCTGGCTACACCTTC.

The chain uses TRBV19 and TRBJ1-2; TRBD1 might be the D (5 bases). The V end was cut by 11 bases, the J end by 3 bases, with 16 bases between. Germline CDR1 is LNHDA and CDR2 is SQIVND (reference sequence). CDR3 length: 13 amino acids. The CDR3 bases are TGTGCCTCTAGCGGGGGACCAGACTATGGCTACACCTTC. Protein: CASSGGPDYGYTF.

This clonotype turned up a few times. The chain has TRBV19 and TRBJ2-2, with 10 bases identical to TRBD1. The CDR3 extends over 17 amino acids. The germline gives CDR1 LNHDA, CDR2 SQIVND (reference sequence). V lost 6 bases, J lost 7 bases, and 14 bases stayed unmatched. CDR3 residues: CASSPETGGGVGGELFF. The CDR3 DNA is TGTGCCAGTAGCCCAGAGACAGGGGGCGGTGTTGGCGGGGAGCTGTTTTTT.

This chain links TRBV15 with TRBJ1-4; 7 positions match TRBD1. Germline lookup yields CDR1 LNHNV and CDR2 YYDKDF (reference sequence). The V segment lost 3 bases and the J segment 5 bases; nucleotides outside the gene matches: 6. CDR3 length: 15 amino acids. Here the CDR3 reads CATSRPRDSNEKLFF. The CDR3 bases are TGTGCCACCAGCAGGCCCCGGGACAGCAATGAAAAACTGTTTTTT.

The chain couples TRBV6-1 to TRBJ1-2; D possibly corresponds to TRBD1 (5 bases). V was pared by 9 bases and J by 3 bases, with 17 bases between. Germline CDR1 is MNHNS and CDR2 is SASEGT. The CDR3 is 14 amino acids. The CDR3 DNA reads as TGTGCCAGTGTTGGGGGGTTTGGATACTATGGCTACACCTTC. Protein: CASVGGFGYYGYTF.

The chain employs TRBV14 and TRBJ2-7, with D tentatively TRBD1 (5 bases). Trimming shortened V by 0 bases and J by 3 bases, and 9 bases separated the two germline ends. Germline V gene sequence: CDR1 SGHDN, CDR2 FVKESK. CDR3 length: 14 amino acids. As DNA, the CDR3 is TGTGCCAGCAGCCAAGAGAGAGACAGCTACGAGCAGTACTTC. Translating it yields CASSQERDSYEQYF.

This clonotype was observed a single time. V is TRBV27 and J is TRBJ1-5, with 8 bases matching TRBD1. CDR3 length equals 22 residues. V lost 2 bases and J lost 6; bases outside the gene matches: 27. Germline V gives CDR1 MNHEY, CDR2 SMNVEV (reference sequence). CDR3 region: CASSLAGQDSTLLHQATQPQHF. CDR3 nucleotide sequence: TGTGCCAGCAGTTTAGCGGGACAGGATAGTACGCTGCTGCACCAAGCCACTCAGCCCCAGCATTTT.

The chain recombines TRBV19 with TRBJ1-5; D may be TRBD1 (5 bases). V was pared by 4 bases and J by 1 base, with 8 bases between. This CDR3 spans 14 amino acids. Germline loops: CDR1 LNHDA, CDR2 SQIVND (reference sequence). The DNA for the CDR3 is TGTGCCAGTAGTACAGGGCTCAGCAATCAGCCCCAGCATTTT. Translation gives CASSTGLSNQPQHF.

The rearrangement links TRBV19 to TRBJ2-3; unclear D gene. V gave up 7 bases and J gave up 2 bases, with 7 bases separating them. Germline V gene lookup returns CDR1 LNHDA and CDR2 SQIVND (reference sequence). The CDR3 consists of 12 residues. The CDR3, as DNA: TGTGCCAGTAAGGGTACCACAGATACGCAGTATTTT. Encoded protein: CASKGTTDTQYF.

J is TRBJ1-6 and V is TRBV5-6; TRBD1 might be the D (6 bases). The germline CDR1 and CDR2 sequences are SGHDT and YYEEEE. V was cut by 4 bases and J by 10 bases, with 18 bases left in between. This CDR3 is built from 15 residues. The CDR3 loop reads CASSALQGSWSPLHF. CDR3 sequence (DNA): TGTGCCAGCAGCGCCTTACAGGGATCGTGGTCACCCCTCCACTTT.